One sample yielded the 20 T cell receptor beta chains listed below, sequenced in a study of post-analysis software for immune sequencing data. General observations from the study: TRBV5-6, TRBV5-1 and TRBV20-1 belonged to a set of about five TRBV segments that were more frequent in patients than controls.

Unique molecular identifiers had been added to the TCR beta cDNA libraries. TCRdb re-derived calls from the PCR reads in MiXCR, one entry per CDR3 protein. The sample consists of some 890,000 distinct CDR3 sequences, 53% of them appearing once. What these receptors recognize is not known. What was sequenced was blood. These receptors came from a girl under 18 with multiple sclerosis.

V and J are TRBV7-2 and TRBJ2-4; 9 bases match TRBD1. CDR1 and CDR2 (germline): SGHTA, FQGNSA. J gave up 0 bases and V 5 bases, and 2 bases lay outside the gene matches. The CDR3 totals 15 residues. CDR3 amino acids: CASSRQGVAKNIQYF. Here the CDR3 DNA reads TGTGCCAGCAGCCGACAGGGGGTAGCCAAAAACATTCAGTACTTC.

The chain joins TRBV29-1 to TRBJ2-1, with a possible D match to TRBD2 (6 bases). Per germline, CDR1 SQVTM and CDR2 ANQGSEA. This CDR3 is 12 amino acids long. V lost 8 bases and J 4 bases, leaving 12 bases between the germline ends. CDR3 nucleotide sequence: TGCAGCTGGAGGCGGGGTTACAATGAGCAGTTCTTC. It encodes CSWRRGYNEQFF.

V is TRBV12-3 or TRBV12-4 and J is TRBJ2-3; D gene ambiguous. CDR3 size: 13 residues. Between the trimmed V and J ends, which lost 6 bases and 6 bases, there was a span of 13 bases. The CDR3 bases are TGTGCCAGCAGGCTAGGGCTCGTGGATACGCAGTATTTT. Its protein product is CASRLGLVDTQYF.

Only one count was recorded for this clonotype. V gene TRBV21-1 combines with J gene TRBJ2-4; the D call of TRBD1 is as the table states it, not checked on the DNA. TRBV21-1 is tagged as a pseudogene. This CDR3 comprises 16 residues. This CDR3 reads CASSRGTGPAKNIQYF. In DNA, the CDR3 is TGTGCCAGCAGCAGAGGGACAGGGCCGGCCAAAAACATTCAGTACTTC.

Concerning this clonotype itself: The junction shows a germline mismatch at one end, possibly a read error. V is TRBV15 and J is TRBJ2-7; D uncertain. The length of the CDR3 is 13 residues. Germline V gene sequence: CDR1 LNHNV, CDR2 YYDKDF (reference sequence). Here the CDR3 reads CTTSSLSSEEQYF. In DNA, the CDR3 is TGTACCACCAGTTCCCTCTCCTCGGAGGAGCAGTACTTC.

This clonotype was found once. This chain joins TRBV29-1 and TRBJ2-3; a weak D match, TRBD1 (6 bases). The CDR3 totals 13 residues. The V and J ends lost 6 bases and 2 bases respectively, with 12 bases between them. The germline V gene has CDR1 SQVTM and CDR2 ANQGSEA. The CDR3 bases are TGCAGCGTCGATCGGACAGTCACAGATACGCAGTATTTT. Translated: CSVDRTVTDTQYF.

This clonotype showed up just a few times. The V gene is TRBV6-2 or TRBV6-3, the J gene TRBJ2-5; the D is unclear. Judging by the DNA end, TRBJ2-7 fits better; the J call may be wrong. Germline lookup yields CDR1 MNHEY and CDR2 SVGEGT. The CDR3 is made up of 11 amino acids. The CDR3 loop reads CASSPVYEQYF. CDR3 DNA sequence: TGTGCCAGCAGTCCCGTCTACGAGCAGTACTTC.

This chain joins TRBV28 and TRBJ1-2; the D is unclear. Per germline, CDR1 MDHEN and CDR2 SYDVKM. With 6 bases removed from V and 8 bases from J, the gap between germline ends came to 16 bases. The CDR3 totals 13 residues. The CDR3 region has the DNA TGTGCCAGCAGGCGAAGCGGTGAGTCCGGCTACACCTTC. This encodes CASRRSGESGYTF.

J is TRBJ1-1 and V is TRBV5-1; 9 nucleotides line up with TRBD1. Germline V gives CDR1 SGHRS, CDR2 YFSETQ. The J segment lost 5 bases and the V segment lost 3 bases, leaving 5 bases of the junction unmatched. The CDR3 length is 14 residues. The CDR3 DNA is TGCGCCAGCAGCTGGTACAGGGGGCCTACTGAAGCTTTCTTT. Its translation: CASSWYRGPTEAFF.

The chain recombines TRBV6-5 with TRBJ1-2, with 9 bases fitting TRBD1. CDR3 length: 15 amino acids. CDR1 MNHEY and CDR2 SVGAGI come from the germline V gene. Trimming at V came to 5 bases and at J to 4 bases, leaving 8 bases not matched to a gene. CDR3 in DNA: TGTGCCAGCAGTCCTCGGGAGACAGGGGGCTATGGCTACACCTTC. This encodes CASSPRETGGYGYTF.

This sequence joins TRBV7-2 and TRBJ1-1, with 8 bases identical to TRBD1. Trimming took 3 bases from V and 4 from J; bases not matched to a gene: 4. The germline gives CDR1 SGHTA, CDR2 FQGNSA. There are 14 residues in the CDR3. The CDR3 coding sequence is TGTGCCAGCAGCTTTCGACAGGGGATCACTGAAGCTTTCTTT. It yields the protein CASSFRQGITEAFF.

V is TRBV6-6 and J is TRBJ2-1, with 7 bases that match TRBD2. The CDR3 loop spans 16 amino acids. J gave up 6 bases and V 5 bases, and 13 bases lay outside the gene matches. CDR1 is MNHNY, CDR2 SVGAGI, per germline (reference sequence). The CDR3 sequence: CASSDPGGGMVNEQFF. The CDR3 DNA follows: TGTGCCAGCAGTGACCCGGGGGGTGGGATGGTCAATGAGCAGTTCTTC.

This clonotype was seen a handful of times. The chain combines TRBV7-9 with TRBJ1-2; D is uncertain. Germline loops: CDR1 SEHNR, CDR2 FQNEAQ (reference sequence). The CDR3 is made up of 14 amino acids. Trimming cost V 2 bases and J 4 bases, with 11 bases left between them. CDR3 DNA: TGTGCCAGCAGCTTAATAAGTAGTACCTATGGCTACACCTTC. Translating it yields CASSLISSTYGYTF.

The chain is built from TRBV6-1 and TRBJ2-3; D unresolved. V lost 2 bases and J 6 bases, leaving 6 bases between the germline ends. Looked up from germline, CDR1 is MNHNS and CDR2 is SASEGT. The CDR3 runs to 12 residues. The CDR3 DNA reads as TGTGCCAGCAGTGAAAATGGGGATACGCAGTATTTT. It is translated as CASSENGDTQYF.

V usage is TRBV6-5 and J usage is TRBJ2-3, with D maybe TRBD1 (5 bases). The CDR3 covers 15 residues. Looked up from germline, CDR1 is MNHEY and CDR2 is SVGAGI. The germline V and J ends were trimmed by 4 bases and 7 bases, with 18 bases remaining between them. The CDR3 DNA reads TGTGCCAGCAGTTCACAGGTTACCCACACTAATACGCAGTATTTT. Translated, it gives CASSSQVTHTNTQYF.

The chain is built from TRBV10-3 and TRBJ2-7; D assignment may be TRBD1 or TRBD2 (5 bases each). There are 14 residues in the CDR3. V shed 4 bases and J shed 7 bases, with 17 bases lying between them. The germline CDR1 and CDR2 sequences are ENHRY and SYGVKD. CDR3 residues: CAISGGSLAGEQYF. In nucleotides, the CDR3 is TGTGCCATCAGTGGGGGGAGTTTAGCCGGGGAGCAGTACTTC.

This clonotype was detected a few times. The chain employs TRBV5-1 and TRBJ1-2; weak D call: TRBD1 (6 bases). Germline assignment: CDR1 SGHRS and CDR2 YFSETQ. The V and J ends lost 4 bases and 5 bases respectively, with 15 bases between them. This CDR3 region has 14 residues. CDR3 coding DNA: TGCGCCAGCAGCACTCAGACAGGAATGTATGGCTACACCTTC. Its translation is CASSTQTGMYGYTF.

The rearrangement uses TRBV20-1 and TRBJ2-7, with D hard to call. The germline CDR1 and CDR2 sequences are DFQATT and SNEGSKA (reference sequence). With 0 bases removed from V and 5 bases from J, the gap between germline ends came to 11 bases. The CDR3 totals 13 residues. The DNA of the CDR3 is TGCAGTGCTAGAGATGGGCGTGAACACGAGCAGTACTTC. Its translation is CSARDGREHEQYF.

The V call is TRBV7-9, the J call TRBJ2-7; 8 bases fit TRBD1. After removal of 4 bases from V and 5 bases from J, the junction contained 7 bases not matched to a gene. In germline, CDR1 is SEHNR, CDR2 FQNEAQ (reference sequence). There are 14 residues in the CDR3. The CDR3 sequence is CASSSTGGKHEQYF. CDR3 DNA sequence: TGTGCCAGCAGCTCTACAGGGGGAAAACACGAGCAGTACTTC.

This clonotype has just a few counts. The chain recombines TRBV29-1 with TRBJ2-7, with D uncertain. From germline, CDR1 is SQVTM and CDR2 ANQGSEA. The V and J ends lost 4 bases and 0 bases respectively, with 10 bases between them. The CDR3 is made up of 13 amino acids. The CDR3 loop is CSVGRKSSYEQYF. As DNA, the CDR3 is TGCAGCGTTGGTAGGAAGAGCTCCTACGAGCAGTACTTC.